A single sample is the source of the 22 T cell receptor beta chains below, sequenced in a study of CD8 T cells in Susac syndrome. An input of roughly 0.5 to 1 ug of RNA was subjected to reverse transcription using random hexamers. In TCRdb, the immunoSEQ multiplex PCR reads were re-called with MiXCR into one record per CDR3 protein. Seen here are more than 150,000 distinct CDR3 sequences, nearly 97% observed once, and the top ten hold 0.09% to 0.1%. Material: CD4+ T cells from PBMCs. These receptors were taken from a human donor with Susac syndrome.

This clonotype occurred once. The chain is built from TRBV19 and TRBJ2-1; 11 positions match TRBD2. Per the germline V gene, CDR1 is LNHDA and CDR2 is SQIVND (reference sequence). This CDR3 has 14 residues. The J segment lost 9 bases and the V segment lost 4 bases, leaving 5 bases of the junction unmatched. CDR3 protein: CASSNSGGAGEQFF. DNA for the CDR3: TGTGCCAGTAGTAATAGCGGGGGGGCCGGTGAGCAGTTCTTC.

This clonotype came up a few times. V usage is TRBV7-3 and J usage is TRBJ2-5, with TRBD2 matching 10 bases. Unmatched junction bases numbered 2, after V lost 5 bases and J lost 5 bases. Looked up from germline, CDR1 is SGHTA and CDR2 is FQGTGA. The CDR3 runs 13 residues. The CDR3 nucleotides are TGTGCCAGCAGCCCTAGCGGGGGTGAGACCCAGTACTTC. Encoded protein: CASSPSGGETQYF.

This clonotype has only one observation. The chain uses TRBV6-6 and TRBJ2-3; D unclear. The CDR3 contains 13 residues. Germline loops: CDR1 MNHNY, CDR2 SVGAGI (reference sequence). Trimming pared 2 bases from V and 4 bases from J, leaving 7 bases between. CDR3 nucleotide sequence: TGTGCCAGCAGTTACGTCCAGCCAGATACGCAGTATTTT. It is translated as CASSYVQPDTQYF.

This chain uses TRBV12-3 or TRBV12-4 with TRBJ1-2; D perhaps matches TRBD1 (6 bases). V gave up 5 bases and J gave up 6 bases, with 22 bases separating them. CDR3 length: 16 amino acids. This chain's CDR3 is CASSPRAVRGVDGYTF. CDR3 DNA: TGTGCCAGCAGTCCCCGGGCGGTTAGGGGGGTGGATGGCTACACCTTC.

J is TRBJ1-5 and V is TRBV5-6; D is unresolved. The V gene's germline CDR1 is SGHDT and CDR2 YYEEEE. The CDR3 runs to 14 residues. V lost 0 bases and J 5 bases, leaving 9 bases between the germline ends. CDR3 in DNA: TGTGCCAGCAGCTTGGCCGGCAGATATCAGCCCCAGCATTTT. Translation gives CASSLAGRYQPQHF.

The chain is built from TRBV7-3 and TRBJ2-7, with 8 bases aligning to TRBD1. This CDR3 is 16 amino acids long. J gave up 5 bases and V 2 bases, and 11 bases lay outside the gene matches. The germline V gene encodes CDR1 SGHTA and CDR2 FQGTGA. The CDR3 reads CASSLPGQGAEDEQYF. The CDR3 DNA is TGTGCCAGCAGCTTACCCGGGCAGGGGGCTGAGGACGAGCAGTACTTC.

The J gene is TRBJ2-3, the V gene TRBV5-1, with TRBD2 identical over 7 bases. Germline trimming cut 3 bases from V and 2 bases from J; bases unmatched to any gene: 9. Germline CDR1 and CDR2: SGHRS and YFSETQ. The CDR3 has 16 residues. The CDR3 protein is CASSSGLEPHTDTQYF. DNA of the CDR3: TGCGCCAGCAGCTCCGGACTAGAGCCTCACACAGATACGCAGTATTTT. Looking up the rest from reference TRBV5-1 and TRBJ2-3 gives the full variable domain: KAGVTQTPRYLIKTRGQQVTLSCSPISGHRSVSWYQQTPGQGLQFLFEYFSETQRNKGNFPGRFSGRQFSNSRSEMNVSTLELGDSALYLCASSSGLEPHTDTQYFGPGTRLTVL.

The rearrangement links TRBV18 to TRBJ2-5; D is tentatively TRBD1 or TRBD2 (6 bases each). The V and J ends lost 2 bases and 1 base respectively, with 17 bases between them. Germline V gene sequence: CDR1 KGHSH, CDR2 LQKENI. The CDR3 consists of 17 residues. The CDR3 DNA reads TGTGCCAGCTCACCAAGGGGGGCGCCCCCCATCCAAGAGACCCAGTACTTC. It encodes CASSPRGAPPIQETQYF.

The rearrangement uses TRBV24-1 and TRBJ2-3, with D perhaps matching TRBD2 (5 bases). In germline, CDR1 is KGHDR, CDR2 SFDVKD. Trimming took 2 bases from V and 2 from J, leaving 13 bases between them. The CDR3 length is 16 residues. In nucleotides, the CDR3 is TGTGCCACCAGTGATTCTAGCAGCCCGACCACAGATACGCAGTATTTT. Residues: CATSDSSSPTTDTQYF.

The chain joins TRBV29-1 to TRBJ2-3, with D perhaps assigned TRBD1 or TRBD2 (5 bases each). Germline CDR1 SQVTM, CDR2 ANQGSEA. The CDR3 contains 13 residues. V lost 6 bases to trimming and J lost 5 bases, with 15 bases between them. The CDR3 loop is CSVNDGAKDTQYF. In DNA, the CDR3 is TGCAGCGTAAATGACGGGGCCAAAGATACGCAGTATTTT.

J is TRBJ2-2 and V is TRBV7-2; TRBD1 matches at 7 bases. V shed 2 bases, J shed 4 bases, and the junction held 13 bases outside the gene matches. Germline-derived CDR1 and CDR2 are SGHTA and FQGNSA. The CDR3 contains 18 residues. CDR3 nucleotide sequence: TGTGCCAGCAGCTTACGTCGGGACAGCCCCGCGAGCACCGGGGAGCTGTTTTTT. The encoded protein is CASSLRRDSPASTGELFF.

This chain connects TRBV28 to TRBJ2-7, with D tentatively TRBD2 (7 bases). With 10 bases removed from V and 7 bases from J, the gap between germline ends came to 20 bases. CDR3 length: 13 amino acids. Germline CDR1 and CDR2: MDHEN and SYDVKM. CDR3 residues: CAIRTGGLKEQYF. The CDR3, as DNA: TGTGCCATCCGAACCGGGGGGCTAAAAGAGCAGTACTTC. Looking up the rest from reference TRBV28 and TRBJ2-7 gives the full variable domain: DVKVTQSSRYLVKRTGEKVFLECVQDMDHENMFWYRQDPGLGLRLIYFSYDVKMKEKGDIPEGYSVSREKKERFSLILESASTNQTSMYLCAIRTGGLKEQYFGPGTRLTVT.

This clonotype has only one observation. CDR3 nucleotides: TGTGCCAGCAGCTTTCGGCCTAGCGGGGCCAATGAGCAGTTCTTC. Protein product: CASSFRPSGANEQFF. The rearrangement links TRBV5-6 to TRBJ2-1; 9 positions match TRBD2. The CDR3 length is 15 residues. V trimming: 2 bases; J trimming: 6 bases; junction bases outside the gene matches: 6. Germline CDR1 reads SGHDT; CDR2 reads YYEEEE.

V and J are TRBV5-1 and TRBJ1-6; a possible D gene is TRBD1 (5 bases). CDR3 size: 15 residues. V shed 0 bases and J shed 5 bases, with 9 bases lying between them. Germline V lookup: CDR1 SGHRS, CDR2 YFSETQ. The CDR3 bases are TGCGCCAGCAGCTTGGCAGGGTTTAATAATTCACCCCTCCACTTT. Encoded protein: CASSLAGFNNSPLHF.

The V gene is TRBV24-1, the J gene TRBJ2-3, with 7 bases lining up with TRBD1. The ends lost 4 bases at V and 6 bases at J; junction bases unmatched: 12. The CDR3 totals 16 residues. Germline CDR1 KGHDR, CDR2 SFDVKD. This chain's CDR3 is CATSDRGQTSTDTQYF. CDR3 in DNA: TGTGCCACCAGTGACCGGGGACAGACATCCACTGATACGCAGTATTTT.

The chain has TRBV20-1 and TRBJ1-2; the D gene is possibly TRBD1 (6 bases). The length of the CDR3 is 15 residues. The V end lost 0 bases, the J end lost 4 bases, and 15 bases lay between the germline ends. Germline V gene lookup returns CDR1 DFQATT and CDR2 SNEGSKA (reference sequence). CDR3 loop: CSARDQGRGRYGYTF. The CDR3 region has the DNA TGCAGTGCTAGAGATCAAGGCAGGGGCCGCTATGGCTACACCTTC.

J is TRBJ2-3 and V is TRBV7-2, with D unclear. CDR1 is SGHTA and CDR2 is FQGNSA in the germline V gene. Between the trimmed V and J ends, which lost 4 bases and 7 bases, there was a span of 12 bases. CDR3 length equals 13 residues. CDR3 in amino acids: CASSSGVLHTQYF. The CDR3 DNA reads TGTGCCAGCAGCTCAGGAGTCCTCCATACGCAGTATTTT.

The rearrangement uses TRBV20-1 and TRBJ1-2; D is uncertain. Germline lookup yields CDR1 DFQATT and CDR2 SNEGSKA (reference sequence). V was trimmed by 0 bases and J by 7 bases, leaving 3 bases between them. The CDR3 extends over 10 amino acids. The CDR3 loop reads CSARDLGYTF. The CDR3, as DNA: TGCAGTGCTAGAGATCTTGGCTACACCTTC.

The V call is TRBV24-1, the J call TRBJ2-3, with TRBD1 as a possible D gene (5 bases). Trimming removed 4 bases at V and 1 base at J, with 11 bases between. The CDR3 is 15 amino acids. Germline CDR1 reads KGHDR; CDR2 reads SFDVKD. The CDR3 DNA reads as TGTGCCACCAGTGAGACTTCCAGGGGCACAGATACGCAGTATTTT. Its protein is CATSETSRGTDTQYF.

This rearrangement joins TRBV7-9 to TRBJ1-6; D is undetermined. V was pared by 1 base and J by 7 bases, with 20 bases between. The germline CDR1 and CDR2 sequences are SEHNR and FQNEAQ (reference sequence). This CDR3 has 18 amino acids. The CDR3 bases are TGTGCCAGCAGCTTAGTGGGCCGACGCGGGGTGGAGAATTCACCCCTCCACTTT. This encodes CASSLVGRRGVENSPLHF.

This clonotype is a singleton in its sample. This CDR3 is CASSQGGISYNEQFF. In DNA, the CDR3 is TGTGCCAGCAGCCAGGGGGGAATTTCCTACAATGAGCAGTTCTTC. The rearrangement uses TRBV3-1 and TRBJ2-1; tentative D call: TRBD2 (6 bases). The V gene lost 3 bases and the J gene lost 1 base, with 10 bases spanning the gap. The V gene's germline CDR1 is LGHDT and CDR2 YNNKEL (reference sequence). The CDR3 is made up of 15 amino acids.

The CDR3 region is CASFTSPLTGELFF. The CDR3 DNA reads as TGTGCCAGCTTTACATCCCCGCTCACCGGGGAGCTGTTTTTT. The chain carries TRBV6-6 and TRBJ2-2; unclear D gene. CDR3 length equals 14 residues. CDR1 and CDR2 (germline): MNHNY, SVGAGI (reference sequence). Trimming took 8 bases from V and 4 from J, leaving 14 bases between them.